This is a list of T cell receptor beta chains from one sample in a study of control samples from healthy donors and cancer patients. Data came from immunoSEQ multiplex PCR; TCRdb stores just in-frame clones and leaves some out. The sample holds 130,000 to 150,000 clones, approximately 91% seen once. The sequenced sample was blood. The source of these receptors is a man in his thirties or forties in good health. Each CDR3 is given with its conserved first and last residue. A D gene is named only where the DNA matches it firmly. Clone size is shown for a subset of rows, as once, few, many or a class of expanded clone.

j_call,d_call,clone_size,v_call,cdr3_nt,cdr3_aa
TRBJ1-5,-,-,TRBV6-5,TGTGCCAGCAGTCTCAACCCAAATCAGCCCCAGCATTTT,CASSLNPNQPQHF
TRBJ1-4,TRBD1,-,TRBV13,TGTGCCAGCAGCCGGCGGACAGGAAAATCCGAAAAACTGTTTTTT,CASSRRTGKSEKLFF
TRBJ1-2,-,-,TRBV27,TGTGCCAGCAGTTTCTACCGGGACCCCTCCGGTGGCTACACCTTC,CASSFYRDPSGGYTF
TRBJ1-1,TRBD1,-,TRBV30,TGTGCCTGGAGTAAGGACAGGGGGCAAACTGAAGCTTTCTTT,CAWSKDRGQTEAFF
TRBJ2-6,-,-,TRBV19,TGTGCCAGTAGTCTAAAAATAACAGGGACTGGGGCCAACGTCCTGACTTTC,CASSLKITGTGANVLTF
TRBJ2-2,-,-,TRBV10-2,TGCGCCAGCGTGGGGGTCCGGGAGCTGTTTTTT,CASVGVRELFF
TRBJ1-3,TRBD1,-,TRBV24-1,TGTGCCACCAGTGATTTAGGACAGGCGTTGTTTGGAAACACCATATATTTT,CATSDLGQALFGNTIYF
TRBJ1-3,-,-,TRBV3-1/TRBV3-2,TGTGCCAGCAGCCAAGATCGGGCGGATGGAAACACCATATATTTT,CASSQDRADGNTIYF
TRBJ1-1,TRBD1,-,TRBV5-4,TGTGCCAGCAGCCACATCGACAGGGGGAACACTGAAGCTTTCTTT,CASSHIDRGNTEAFF
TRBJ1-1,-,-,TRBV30,TGTGCCTGGAGTCAGGAGAACACTGAAGCTTTCTTT,CAWSQENTEAFF
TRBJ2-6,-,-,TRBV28,TGTGCCAGCAGTTCAAGACAGCTCGGGGCCAACGTCCTGACTTTC,CASSSRQLGANVLTF
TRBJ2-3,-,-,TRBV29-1,TGCAGCGTTGAGGGGGTAACGAATACGCAGTATTTT,CSVEGVTNTQYF
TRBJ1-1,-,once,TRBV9,TGTGCCAGCAGCACAGAGGCCAGGACGAACACTGAAGCTTTCTTT,CASSTEARTNTEAFF
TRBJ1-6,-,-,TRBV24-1,TGTGCCACCAGTGACGGGGTGTCGAATTCACCCCTCCACTTT,CATSDGVSNSPLHF
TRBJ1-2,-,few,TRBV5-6,TGTGCCAGCAGCTGGCCCCAGGGTGAGTCTAACTATGGCTACACCTTC,CASSWPQGESNYGYTF
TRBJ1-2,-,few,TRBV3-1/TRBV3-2,TGTGCCAGCAGCCACCAGAGCCCTTACAGGTCACCCAACTATGGCTACACCTTC,CASSHQSPYRSPNYGYTF